The 10 T cell receptor beta chains below come from one sample, sequenced in a study of monozygotic twins with inflammatory bowel disease. TCRdb reprocessed the 5' RACE reads, with one entry per CDR3 protein and no DNA. Its table records approximately 330,000 distinct CDR3 sequences. The sample taken for sequencing was blood. The receptors stem from a human donor with ulcerative colitis or Crohn's disease, or a healthy co-twin of an affected twin (not recorded which).

The rearrangement uses TRBV13 and TRBJ2-7. The CDR3 extends over 12 amino acids. CDR1 and CDR2 (germline): PRHDT, FYEKMQ (reference sequence). The CDR3 loop is CASSQSTYEQYF.

This sequence joins TRBV10-2 and TRBJ2-7; no DNA is available, so the TRBD2 call from TCRdb remains unchecked. The CDR3 consists of 18 residues. Germline lookup yields CDR1 WSHSY and CDR2 SAAADI. CDR3 region: CASSETFHSGRSSYEQYF.

The CDR3 loop is CAWSVKVADTQYF. V gene TRBV30 combines with J gene TRBJ2-3. The CDR3 loop spans 13 amino acids. Looked up from germline, CDR1 is GTSNPN and CDR2 is SVGIG (reference sequence).

The J gene is TRBJ2-7, the V gene TRBV20-1; absent DNA, TCRdb's TRBD2 call cannot be checked. Germline V gene lookup returns CDR1 DFQATT and CDR2 SNEGSKA (reference sequence). CDR3 length: 16 amino acids. The CDR3 loop is CSARDRPSGRSWEQYF.

The rearrangement uses TRBV5-1 and TRBJ2-7; TCRdb returns TRBD1, unconfirmable since there is no DNA. The CDR3 is 12 amino acids. Germline V gene data show CDR1 as SGHRS and CDR2 as YFSETQ. The CDR3 sequence is CASSLSQGEQYF. The full variable domain, in which reference TRBV5-1 and TRBJ2-7 provide the parts outside the CDR3, is KAGVTQTPRYLIKTRGQQVTLSCSPISGHRSVSWYQQTPGQGLQFLFEYFSETQRNKGNFPGRFSGRQFSNSRSEMNVSTLELGDSALYLCASSLSQGEQYFGPGTRLTVT.

The J gene is TRBJ1-6, the V gene TRBV7-9. This CDR3 has 12 amino acids. Germline CDR1 SEHNR, CDR2 FQNEAQ (reference sequence). CDR3: CASRNLNSPLHF.

The chain recombines TRBV7-6 with TRBJ2-7. This CDR3 region has 14 residues. Germline CDR1 reads SGHVS; CDR2 reads FNYEAQ. The CDR3 spells CASSLAGETYEQYF.

This sequence joins TRBV5-1 and TRBJ2-2; TCRdb selects TRBD2, and the lack of DNA leaves this call unchecked. There are 14 residues in the CDR3. Germline CDR1 and CDR2: SGHRS and YFSETQ. This CDR3 is CASSLMEAPGELFF.

This rearrangement joins TRBV5-6 to TRBJ2-1; TCRdb's assignment of TRBD2 cannot be checked, as there is no DNA. Germline V CDR1 and CDR2: SGHDT, YYEEEE. The CDR3 is 14 amino acids. The CDR3 sequence is CASRYSGRAGEQFF.

The V and J genes are TRBV30 and TRBJ2-5; as DNA is missing, the TRBD2 call by TCRdb cannot be tested. This CDR3 comprises 13 residues. Germline loops: CDR1 GTSNPN, CDR2 SVGIG (reference sequence). The CDR3: CAASRTVQETQYF.